The following is a TCR beta chain sequence with its context. Its specificity is not known. A second 7 to 11 cycle PCR used barcoded and J-beta primers. Each cDNA molecule was tagged by a template-switch adaptor with 12 random nucleotides. TCRdb itself ran the 5' RACE reads through MiXCR, one entry per CDR3 protein. The table shows more than 550,000 distinct CDR3 sequences, with 22% occurring only once. The data derive from a study of blood T cells in healthy people across ages. Study findings and constraints: Observed TCR beta diversity per million T cells went down as age went up. This fall followed a roughly linear course with age. The study could not conclusively compare naive and antigen-experienced cells, given its unsorted PBMCs.

This CDR3 comprises 13 residues. Germline CDR1 reads DFQATT; CDR2 reads SNEGSKA (reference sequence). The sequenced material came from blood. The chain couples TRBV20-1 to TRBJ2-1; D is ambiguous. The DNA end is more similar to TRBJ2-7, so the J call may be wrong. This sequence originates from a man between 65 and 80 years old in good health. CDR3 DNA: TGCAGTGCAACGGGCCTCAACCGATACGAGCAGTACGTC. Residues: CSATGLNRYEQYV.